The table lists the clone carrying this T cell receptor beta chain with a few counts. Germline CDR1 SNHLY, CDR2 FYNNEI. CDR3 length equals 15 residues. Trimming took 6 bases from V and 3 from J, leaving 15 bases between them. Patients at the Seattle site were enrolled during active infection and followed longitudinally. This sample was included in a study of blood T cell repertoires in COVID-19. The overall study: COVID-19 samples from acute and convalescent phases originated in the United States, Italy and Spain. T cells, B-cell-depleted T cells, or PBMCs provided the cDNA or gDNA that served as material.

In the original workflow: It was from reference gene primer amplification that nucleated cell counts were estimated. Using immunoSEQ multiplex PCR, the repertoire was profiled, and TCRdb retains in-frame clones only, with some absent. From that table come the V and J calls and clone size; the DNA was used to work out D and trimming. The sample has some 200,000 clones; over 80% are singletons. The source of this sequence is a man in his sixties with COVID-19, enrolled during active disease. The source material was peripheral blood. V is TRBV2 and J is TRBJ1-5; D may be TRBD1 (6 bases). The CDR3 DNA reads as TGTGCCAGCAGCGCAACAGGGTTCATCAATCAGCCCCAGCATTTT. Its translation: CASSATGFINQPQHF.